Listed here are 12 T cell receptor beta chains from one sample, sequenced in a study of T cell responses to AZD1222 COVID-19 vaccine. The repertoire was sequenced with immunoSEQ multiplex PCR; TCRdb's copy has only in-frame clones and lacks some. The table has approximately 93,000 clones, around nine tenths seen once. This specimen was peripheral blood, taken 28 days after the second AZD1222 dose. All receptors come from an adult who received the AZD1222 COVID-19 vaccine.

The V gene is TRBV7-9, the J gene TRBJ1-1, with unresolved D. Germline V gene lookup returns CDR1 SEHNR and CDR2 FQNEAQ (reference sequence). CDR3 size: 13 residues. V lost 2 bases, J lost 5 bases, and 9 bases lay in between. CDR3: CASSLYVWTEAFF. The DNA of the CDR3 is TGTGCCAGCAGCTTATACGTGTGGACTGAAGCTTTCTTT.

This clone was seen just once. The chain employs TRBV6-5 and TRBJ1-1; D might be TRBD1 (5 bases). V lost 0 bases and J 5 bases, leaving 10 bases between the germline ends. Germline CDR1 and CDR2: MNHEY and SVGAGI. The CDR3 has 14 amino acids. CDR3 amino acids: CASSYSGTGTEAFF. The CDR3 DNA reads TGTGCCAGCAGTTACTCCGGGACGGGGACTGAAGCTTTCTTT.

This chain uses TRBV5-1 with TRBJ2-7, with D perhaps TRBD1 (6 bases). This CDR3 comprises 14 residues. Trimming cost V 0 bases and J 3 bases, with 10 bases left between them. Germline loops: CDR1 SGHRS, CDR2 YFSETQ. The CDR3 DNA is TGCGCCAGCAGCTTGGGACAGGATCTCTACGAGCAGTACTTC. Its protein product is CASSLGQDLYEQYF.

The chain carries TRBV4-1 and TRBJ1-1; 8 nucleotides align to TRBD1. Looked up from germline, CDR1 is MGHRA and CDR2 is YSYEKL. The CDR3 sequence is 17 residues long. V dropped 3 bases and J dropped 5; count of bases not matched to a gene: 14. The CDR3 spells CASSQMGLTGASTEAFF. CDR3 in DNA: TGCGCCAGCAGCCAGATGGGCCTGACAGGGGCTTCGACTGAAGCTTTCTTT.

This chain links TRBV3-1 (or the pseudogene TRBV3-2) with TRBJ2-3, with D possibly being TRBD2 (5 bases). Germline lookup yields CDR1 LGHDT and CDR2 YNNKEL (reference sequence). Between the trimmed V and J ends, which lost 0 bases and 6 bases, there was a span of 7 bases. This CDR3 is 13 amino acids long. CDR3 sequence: CASSQDGVDTQYF. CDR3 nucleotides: TGTGCCAGCAGCCAAGACGGGGTTGATACGCAGTATTTT.

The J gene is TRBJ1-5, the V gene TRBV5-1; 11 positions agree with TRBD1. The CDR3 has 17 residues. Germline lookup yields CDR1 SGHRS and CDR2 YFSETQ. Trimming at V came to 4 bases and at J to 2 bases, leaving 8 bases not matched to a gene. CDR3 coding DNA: TGCGCCAGCAGCCCCGGGACAGGGGGAGTGGGCAATCAGCCCCAGCATTTT. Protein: CASSPGTGGVGNQPQHF.

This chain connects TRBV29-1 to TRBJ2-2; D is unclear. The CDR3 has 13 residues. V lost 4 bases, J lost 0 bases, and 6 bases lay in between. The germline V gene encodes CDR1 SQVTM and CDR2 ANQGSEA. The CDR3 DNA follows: TGCAGCGTTGGCGCTTCGAACACCGGGGAGCTGTTTTTT. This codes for CSVGASNTGELFF.

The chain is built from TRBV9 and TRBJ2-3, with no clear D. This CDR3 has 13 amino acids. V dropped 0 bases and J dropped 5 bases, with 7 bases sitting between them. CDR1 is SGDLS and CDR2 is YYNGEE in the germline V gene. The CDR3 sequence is CASSVAAVDTQYF. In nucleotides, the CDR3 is TGTGCCAGCAGCGTAGCTGCCGTAGATACGCAGTATTTT.

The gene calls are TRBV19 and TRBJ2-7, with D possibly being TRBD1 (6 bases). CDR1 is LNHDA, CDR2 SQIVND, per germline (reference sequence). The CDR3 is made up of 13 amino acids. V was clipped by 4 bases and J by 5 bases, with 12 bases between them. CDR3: CASSSRPGDEQYF. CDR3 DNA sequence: TGTGCCAGTAGTAGCAGGCCAGGGGACGAGCAGTACTTC.

In DNA, the CDR3 is TGCGCCAGCAGCTTGGTGGGAAGCTCCTATAATTCACCCCTCCACTTT. The encoded protein is CASSLVGSSYNSPLHF. This rearrangement joins TRBV5-1 to TRBJ1-6; no clear D gene. Trimming stripped 0 bases from V and 0 bases from J, with 7 bases between. This CDR3 is built from 16 residues. Germline loops: CDR1 SGHRS, CDR2 YFSETQ.

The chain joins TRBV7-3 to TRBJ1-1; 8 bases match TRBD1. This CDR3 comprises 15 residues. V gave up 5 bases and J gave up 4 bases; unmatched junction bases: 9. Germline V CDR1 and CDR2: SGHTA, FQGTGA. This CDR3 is CASSPTPQGVTEAFF. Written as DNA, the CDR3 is TGTGCCAGCAGCCCAACCCCACAGGGGGTCACTGAAGCTTTCTTT.

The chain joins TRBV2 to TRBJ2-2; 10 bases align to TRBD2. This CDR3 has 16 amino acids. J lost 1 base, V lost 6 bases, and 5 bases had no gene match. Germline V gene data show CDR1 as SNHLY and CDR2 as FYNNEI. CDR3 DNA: TGTGCCAGCAGGAGGACTAGCGGAAGGAACACCGGGGAGCTGTTTTTT. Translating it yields CASRRTSGRNTGELFF.